This note documents a single TCR beta chain sequence. The data stem from a study of cytomegalovirus exposure and HLA in healthy donors. Trimming removed 5 bases from V and 6 bases from J; junction bases left unmatched: 5. The CDR3 covers 13 residues. The V gene's germline CDR1 is SGHTA and CDR2 FQGNSA. PCR amplification relied on 60 Vbeta primers (plus 13 Jbeta primers). Assay used: immunoSEQ multiplex PCR; TCRdb lists only in-frame clones, some missing. The sample table includes roughly 120,000 clones. The TCR originated in a man aged 18 to 35 in good health and CMV-seronegative. The chain is built from TRBV7-2 and TRBJ2-3; TRBD2 aligns across 7 bases. The sample consisted of PBMCs. CDR3 sequence reads: CASSIQLADTQYF. As DNA, the CDR3 is TGTGCCAGCAGCATACAACTAGCGGATACGCAGTATTTT.